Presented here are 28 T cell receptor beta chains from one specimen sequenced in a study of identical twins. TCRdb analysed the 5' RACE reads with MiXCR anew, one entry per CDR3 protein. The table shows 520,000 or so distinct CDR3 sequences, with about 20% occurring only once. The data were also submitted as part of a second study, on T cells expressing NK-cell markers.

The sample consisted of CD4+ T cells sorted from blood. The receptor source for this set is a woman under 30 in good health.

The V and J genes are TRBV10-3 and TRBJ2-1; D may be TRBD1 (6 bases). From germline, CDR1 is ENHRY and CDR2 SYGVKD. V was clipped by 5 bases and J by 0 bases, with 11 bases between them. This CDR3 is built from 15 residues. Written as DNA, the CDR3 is TGTGCCATCAGTACGACAGGCCGCTCCTACAATGAGCAGTTCTTC. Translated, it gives CAISTTGRSYNEQFF.

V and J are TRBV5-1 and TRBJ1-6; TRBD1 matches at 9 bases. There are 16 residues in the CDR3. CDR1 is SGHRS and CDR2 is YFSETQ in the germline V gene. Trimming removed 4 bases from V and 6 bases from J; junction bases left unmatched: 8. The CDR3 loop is CASSDYRGRGNSPLHF. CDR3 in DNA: TGCGCCAGCAGCGACTACAGGGGGCGCGGTAATTCACCCCTCCACTTT.

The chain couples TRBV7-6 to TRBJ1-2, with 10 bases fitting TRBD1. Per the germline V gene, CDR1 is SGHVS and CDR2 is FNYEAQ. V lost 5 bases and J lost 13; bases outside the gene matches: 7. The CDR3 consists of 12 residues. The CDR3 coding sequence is TGTGCCAGCAGCAGACAGGACAGGGGGGTCACCTTC. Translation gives CASSRQDRGVTF.

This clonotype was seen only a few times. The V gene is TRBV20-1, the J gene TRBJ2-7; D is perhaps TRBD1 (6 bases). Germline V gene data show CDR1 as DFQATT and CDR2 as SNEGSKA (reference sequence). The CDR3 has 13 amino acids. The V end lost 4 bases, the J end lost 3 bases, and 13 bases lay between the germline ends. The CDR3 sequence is CSATPQGSYEQYF. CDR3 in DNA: TGCAGTGCTACCCCACAGGGTAGCTACGAGCAGTACTTC.

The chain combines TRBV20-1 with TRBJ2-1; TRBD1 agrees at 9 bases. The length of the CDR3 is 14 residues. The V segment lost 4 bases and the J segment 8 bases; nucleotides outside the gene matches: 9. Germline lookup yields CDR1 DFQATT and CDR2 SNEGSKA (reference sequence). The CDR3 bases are TGCAGTGCTACTAACAGGGGGCTTGTCGATGAGCAGTTCTTC. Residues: CSATNRGLVDEQFF.

The CDR3 DNA is TGCAGCGCCACTAGCGGGAGGGCGACAAGCACAGATACGCAGTATTTT. This encodes CSATSGRATSTDTQYF. The J gene is TRBJ2-3, the V gene TRBV29-1; 13 positions match TRBD2. Germline V gene lookup returns CDR1 SQVTM and CDR2 ANQGSEA. This CDR3 comprises 16 residues. The V and J ends lost 7 bases and 0 bases, in that order; junction bases with no gene match: 7.

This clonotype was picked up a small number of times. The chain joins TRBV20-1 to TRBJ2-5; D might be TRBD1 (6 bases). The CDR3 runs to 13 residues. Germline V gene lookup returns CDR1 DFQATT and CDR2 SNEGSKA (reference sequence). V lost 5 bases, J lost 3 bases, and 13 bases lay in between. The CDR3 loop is CSAARTAKETQYF. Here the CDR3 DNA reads TGCAGTGCTGCTCGGACAGCCAAAGAGACCCAGTACTTC.

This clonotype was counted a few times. The CDR3: CSCRREGQGTQYF. In DNA form, the CDR3 reads TGCAGCTGTAGGCGGGAGGGCCAAGGTACGCAGTATTTT. The chain employs TRBV29-1 and TRBJ2-3; 9 bases fit TRBD2. CDR1 is SQVTM and CDR2 is ANQGSEA in the germline V gene. With 8 bases clipped from V and 8 bases from J, the junction kept 11 bases outside the gene matches. This CDR3 comprises 13 residues.

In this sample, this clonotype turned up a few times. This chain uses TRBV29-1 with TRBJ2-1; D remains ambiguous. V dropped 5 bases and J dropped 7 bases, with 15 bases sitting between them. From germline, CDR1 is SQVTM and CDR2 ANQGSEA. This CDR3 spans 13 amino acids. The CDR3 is CSVRANSWNEQFF. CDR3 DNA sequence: TGCAGCGTTCGGGCGAACTCCTGGAATGAGCAGTTCTTC.

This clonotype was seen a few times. The CDR3 nucleotides read TGTGCCAGCAGCTTAGTGGGGGGGCGAGACTACAATGAGCAGTTCTTC. Translated: CASSLVGGRDYNEQFF. This chain connects TRBV7-8 to TRBJ2-1; a possible D gene is TRBD2 (7 bases). V lost 1 base and J lost 3, with 13 bases in between. The germline gives CDR1 SGHVS, CDR2 FQNEAQ. The CDR3 sequence is 16 residues long.

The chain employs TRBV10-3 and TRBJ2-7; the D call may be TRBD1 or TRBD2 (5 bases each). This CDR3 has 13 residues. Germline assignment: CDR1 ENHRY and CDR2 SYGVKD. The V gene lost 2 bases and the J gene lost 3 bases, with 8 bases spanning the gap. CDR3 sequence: CAISEEGRYEQYF. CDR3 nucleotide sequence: TGTGCCATCAGTGAGGAGGGGCGCTACGAGCAGTACTTC.

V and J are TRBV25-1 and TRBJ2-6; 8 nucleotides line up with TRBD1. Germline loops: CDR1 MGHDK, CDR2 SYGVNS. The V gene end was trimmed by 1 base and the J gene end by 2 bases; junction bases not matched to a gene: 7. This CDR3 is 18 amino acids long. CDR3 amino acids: CASSEFGETGAGANVLTF. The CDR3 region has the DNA TGTGCCAGCAGTGAATTTGGTGAGACAGGGGCTGGGGCCAACGTCCTGACTTTC.

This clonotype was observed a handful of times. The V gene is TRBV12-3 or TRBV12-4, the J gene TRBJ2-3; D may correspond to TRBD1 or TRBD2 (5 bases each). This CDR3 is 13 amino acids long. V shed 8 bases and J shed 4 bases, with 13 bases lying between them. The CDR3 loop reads CASLGTEADTQYF. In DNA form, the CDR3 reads TGTGCCAGCCTTGGGACGGAGGCAGATACGCAGTATTTT.

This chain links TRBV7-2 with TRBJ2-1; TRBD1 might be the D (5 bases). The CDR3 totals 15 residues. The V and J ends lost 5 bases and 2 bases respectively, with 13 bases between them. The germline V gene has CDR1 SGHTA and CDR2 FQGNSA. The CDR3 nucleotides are TGTGCCAGCAGCCTAACAGGTGACACCTACAATGAGCAGTTCTTC. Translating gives CASSLTGDTYNEQFF.

The CDR3 is CSVIVDTEAFF. The DNA for the CDR3 is TGCAGCGTTATAGTCGACACTGAAGCTTTCTTT. This chain links TRBV29-1 with TRBJ1-1, with D uncertain. The CDR3 is 11 amino acids. V gave up 5 bases and J gave up 3 bases, with 7 bases separating them. Germline CDR1 SQVTM, CDR2 ANQGSEA.

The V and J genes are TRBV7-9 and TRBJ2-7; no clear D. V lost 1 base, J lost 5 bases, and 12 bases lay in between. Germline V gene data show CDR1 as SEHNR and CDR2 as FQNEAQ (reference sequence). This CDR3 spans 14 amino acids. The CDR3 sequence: CASSLVPGPHEQYF. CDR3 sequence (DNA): TGTGCCAGCAGCTTAGTACCGGGTCCCCACGAGCAGTACTTC. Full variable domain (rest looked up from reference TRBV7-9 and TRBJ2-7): DTGVSQNPRHKITKRGQNVTFRCDPISEHNRLYWYRQTLGQGPEFLTYFQNEAQLEKSRLLSDRFSAERPKGSFSTLEIQRTEQGDSAMYLCASSLVPGPHEQYFGPGTRLTVT.

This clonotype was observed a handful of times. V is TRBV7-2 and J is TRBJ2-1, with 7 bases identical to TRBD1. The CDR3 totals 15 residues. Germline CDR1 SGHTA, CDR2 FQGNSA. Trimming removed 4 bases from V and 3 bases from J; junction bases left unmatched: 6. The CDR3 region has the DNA TGTGCCAGCAGCTCCCGGGGACAGAGCTACAATGAGCAGTTCTTC. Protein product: CASSSRGQSYNEQFF.

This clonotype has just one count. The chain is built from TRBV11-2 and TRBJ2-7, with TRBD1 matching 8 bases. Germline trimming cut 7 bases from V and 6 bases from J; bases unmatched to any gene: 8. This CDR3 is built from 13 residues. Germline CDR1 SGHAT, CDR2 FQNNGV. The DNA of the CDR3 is TGTGCCAGCAATTGGGACAGGAGCGGCGAGCAGTACTTC. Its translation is CASNWDRSGEQYF.

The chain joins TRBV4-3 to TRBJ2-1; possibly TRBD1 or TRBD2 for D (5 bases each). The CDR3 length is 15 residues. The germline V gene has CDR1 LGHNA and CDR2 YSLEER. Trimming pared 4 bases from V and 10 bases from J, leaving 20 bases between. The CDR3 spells CASSRYGTSPGEQFF. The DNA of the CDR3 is TGCGCCAGCAGCCGGTACGGGACGTCCCCCGGGGAGCAGTTCTTC.

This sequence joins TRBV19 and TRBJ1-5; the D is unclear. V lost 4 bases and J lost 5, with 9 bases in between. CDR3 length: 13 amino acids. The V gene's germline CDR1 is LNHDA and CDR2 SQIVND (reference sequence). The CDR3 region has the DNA TGTGCCAGTAGTACCGGGTTGCATCAGCCCCAGCATTTT. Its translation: CASSTGLHQPQHF.

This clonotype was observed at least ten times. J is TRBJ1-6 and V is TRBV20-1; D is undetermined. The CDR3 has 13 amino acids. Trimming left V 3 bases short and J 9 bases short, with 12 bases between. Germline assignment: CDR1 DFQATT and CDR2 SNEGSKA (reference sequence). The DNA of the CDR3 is TGCAGTGCTAGGACCGGGAGGAGTTCACCCCTCCACTTT. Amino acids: CSARTGRSSPLHF.

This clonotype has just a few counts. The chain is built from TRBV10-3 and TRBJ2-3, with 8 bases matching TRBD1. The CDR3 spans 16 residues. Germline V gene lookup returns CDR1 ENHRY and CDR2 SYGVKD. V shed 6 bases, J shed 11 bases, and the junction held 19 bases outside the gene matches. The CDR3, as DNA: TGTGCCATCAGCAGTAACCCGGGACAGGAGGCCTATCAGCAGTATTTT. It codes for CAISSNPGQEAYQQYF.

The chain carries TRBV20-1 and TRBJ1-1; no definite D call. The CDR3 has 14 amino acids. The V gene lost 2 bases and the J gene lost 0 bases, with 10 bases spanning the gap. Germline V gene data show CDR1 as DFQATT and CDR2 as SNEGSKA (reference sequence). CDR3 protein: CSARSRRLNTEAFF. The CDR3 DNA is TGCAGTGCTAGAAGCCGACGTCTGAACACTGAAGCTTTCTTT.

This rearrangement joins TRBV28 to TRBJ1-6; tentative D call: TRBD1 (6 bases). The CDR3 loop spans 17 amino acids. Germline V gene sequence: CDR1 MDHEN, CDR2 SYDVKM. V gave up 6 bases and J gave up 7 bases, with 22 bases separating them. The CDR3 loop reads CASRRFPRGQPNSPLHF. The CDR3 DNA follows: TGTGCCAGCAGGCGATTCCCTCGAGGACAGCCAAATTCACCCCTCCACTTT.

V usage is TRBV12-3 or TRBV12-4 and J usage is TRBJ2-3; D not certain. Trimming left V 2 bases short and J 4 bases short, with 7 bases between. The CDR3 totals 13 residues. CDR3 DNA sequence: TGTGCCAGCAGTTTATCGGCCTCAGATACGCAGTATTTT. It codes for CASSLSASDTQYF.

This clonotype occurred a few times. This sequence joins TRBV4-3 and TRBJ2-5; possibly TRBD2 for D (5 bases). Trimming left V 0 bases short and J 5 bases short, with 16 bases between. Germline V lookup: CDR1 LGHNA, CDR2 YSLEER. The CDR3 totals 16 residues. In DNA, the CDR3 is TGCGCCAGCAGCCAAGAGGTACGGGGAACGAGGGAGACCCAGTACTTC. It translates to CASSQEVRGTRETQYF.

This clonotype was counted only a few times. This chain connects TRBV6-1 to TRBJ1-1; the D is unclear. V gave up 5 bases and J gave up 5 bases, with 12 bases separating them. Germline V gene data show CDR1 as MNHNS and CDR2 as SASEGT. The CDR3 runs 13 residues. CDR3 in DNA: TGTGCCAGCAGTCAAACCCTAGGAACTGAAGCTTTCTTT. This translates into CASSQTLGTEAFF.

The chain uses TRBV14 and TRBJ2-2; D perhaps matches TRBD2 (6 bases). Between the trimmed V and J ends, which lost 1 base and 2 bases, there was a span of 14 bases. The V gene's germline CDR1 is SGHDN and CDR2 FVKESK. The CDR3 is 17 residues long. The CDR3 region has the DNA TGTGCCAGCAGCCAAGGGCCGGGAGCGGCAAACACCGGGGAGCTGTTTTTT. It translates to CASSQGPGAANTGELFF.